The TCR beta chain under discussion was sequenced for a study of blood T cells in healthy people across ages. CDR1 and CDR2 from the germline V gene are SGHTA and FQGNSA. CDR3 length: 18 residues. The trim removed 1 base at V and 0 bases at J, leaving 4 bases unmatched. It was with a sample-barcoded 5' primer and a J-beta primer mix that a second PCR of about 6 to 12 cycles was run. TCRdb reprocessed the 5' RACE reads via MiXCR and lists one record per CDR3 protein. The repertoire holds approximately 690,000 distinct CDR3 sequences, with around three fifths as singletons. Extraction of total RNA produced a minimum of 6 micrograms from each sample.

Sequencing input: blood. This receptor was identified in a man in his fifties or sixties in good health. The rearrangement joins TRBV7-2 to TRBJ2-3; 13 bases match TRBD2. CDR3 protein: CASSLVGLAGESTDTQYF. The CDR3 bases are TGTGCCAGCAGCTTAGTTGGACTAGCGGGGGAGAGCACAGATACGCAGTATTTT.